These T cell receptor beta chains were read from a single sample in a study of long-term antiretroviral therapy in people with HIV. Profiling relied on immunoSEQ multiplex PCR, and the TCRdb table lists in-frame clones only, not all of them. The repertoire consists of tens of thousands of clones, with 93% occurring once and the leading ten covering over 8.5%. This material consisted of unsorted PBMCs, taken 7.6 years after starting antiretroviral therapy. The receptors were gathered from a woman aged 35 to 49 with HIV. CDR3s include the opening cysteine and the closing phenylalanine or tryptophan. Fields, in order: clone size, J gene, V gene, D gene, CDR3 length, CDR3 protein, CDR3 DNA. The D gene is left open where the match is weak. Not every row has a clone size; where given, it reads once, few, many or a size class.

abundance: NA; j_gene: TRBJ1-2; v_gene: TRBV4-3; d_gene: NA; len: 15; CDR3aa: CASSQVSGTNYGYTF; CDR3nt: TGCGCCAGCAGCCAAGTTTCCGGGACTAACTATGGCTACACCTTC
abundance: NA; j_gene: TRBJ2-3; v_gene: TRBV10-3; d_gene: NA; len: 14; CDR3aa: CAIRGGFNADTQYF; CDR3nt: TGTGCCATCAGAGGAGGGTTCAACGCAGATACGCAGTATTTT
abundance: NA; j_gene: TRBJ2-7; v_gene: TRBV30; d_gene: NA; len: 15; CDR3aa: CAWSKLGGGSYEQYF; CDR3nt: TGTGCCTGGAGTAAGTTAGGGGGGGGCTCCTACGAGCAGTACTTC
abundance: NA; j_gene: TRBJ2-5; v_gene: TRBV6-5; d_gene: NA; len: 13; CDR3aa: CASSYPGGETQYF; CDR3nt: TGTGCCAGCAGTTACCCAGGGGGGGAGACCCAGTACTTC
abundance: NA; j_gene: TRBJ1-5; v_gene: TRBV6-1; d_gene: NA; len: 18; CDR3aa: CASSEAVTGLRSNQPQHF; CDR3nt: TGTGCCAGCAGTGAAGCGGTTACAGGGTTAAGAAGCAATCAGCCCCAGCATTTT
abundance: NA; j_gene: TRBJ2-5; v_gene: TRBV7-9; d_gene: NA; len: 12; CDR3aa: CASSSGRETQYF; CDR3nt: TGTGCCAGCAGCTCGGGACGAGAGACCCAGTACTTC
abundance: NA; j_gene: TRBJ1-5; v_gene: TRBV2; d_gene: NA; len: 14; CDR3aa: CASSERGLNQPQHF; CDR3nt: TGTGCCAGCAGTGAAAGAGGTCTTAATCAGCCCCAGCATTTT
abundance: once; j_gene: TRBJ2-3; v_gene: TRBV2; d_gene: NA; len: 15; CDR3aa: CASSASRGASETQYF; CDR3nt: TGTGCCAGCAGTGCTAGCAGGGGGGCCTCTGAGACGCAGTATTTT
abundance: NA; j_gene: TRBJ2-7; v_gene: TRBV19; d_gene: NA; len: 12; CDR3aa: CASSIIGGEQYF; CDR3nt: TGTGCCAGTAGTATCATCGGGGGAGAGCAGTACTTC
abundance: once; j_gene: TRBJ2-3; v_gene: TRBV10-3; d_gene: TRBD2; len: 15; CDR3aa: CAISQRERGPDTQYF; CDR3nt: TGTGCCATCAGTCAAAGGGAGCGGGGCCCAGATACGCAGTATTTT
abundance: NA; j_gene: TRBJ1-1; v_gene: TRBV30; d_gene: NA; len: 13; CDR3aa: CAWADRPPFEAFF; CDR3nt: TGTGCCTGGGCTGACAGGCCCCCATTTGAAGCTTTCTTT
abundance: NA; j_gene: TRBJ1-2; v_gene: TRBV6-5; d_gene: NA; len: 13; CDR3aa: CASRGDSIYGYTF; CDR3nt: TGTGCCAGCAGGGGCGATTCGATTTATGGCTACACCTTC
abundance: NA; j_gene: TRBJ2-7; v_gene: TRBV7-2; d_gene: TRBD1; len: 13; CDR3aa: CASRQQGAYEQYF; CDR3nt: TGTGCCAGCAGACAACAGGGGGCCTACGAGCAGTACTTC
abundance: NA; j_gene: TRBJ1-2; v_gene: TRBV13; d_gene: TRBD1; len: 14; CDR3aa: CASSIGTGLYGYTF; CDR3nt: TGTGCCAGCAGCATAGGGACAGGGCTCTATGGCTACACCTTC
abundance: NA; j_gene: TRBJ1-1; v_gene: TRBV10-3; d_gene: TRBD1; len: 15; CDR3aa: CAIRSNEQGFAEAFF; CDR3nt: TGTGCCATCAGGTCCAATGAACAGGGGTTTGCTGAAGCTTTCTTT
abundance: NA; j_gene: TRBJ1-1; v_gene: TRBV19; d_gene: NA; len: 16; CDR3aa: CASSIRPGHGNPEAFF; CDR3nt: TGTGCCAGTAGTATCCGCCCGGGACACGGGAATCCTGAAGCTTTCTTT
abundance: NA; j_gene: TRBJ2-2; v_gene: TRBV5-1; d_gene: NA; len: 18; CDR3aa: CASSLNGREPYGPGELFF; CDR3nt: TGCGCCAGCAGCTTGAACGGGCGAGAGCCTTATGGGCCCGGGGAGCTGTTTTTT